This TCR beta chain was recovered during a study of blood T cell repertoires in COVID-19. Study-wide background: Samples representing acute and convalescent COVID-19 were sourced from the United States, Italy and Spain.

This CDR3 spans 15 amino acids. V dropped 0 bases and J dropped 7; count of bases not matched to a gene: 3. From germline, CDR1 is MNHEY and CDR2 SVGEGT. Profiling relied on immunoSEQ multiplex PCR, and the TCRdb table lists in-frame clones only, not all of them. The sample shows approximately 230,000 clones, 88% of them seen only once. Sequenced sample: peripheral blood. The chain joins TRBV6-2 or TRBV6-3 to TRBJ1-5; 10 bases fit TRBD1. This TCR was recovered from a woman aged 40 to 50 who had recovered from COVID-19. This chain's CDR3 is CASSYSKDRGQPQHF. The CDR3, as DNA: TGTGCCAGCAGTTACTCGAAGGACAGGGGGCAGCCCCAGCATTTT.